This is a list of T cell receptor beta chains from one sample in a study of identical twins. TCRdb recomputed calls from the 5' RACE reads with MiXCR, one row per CDR3 protein. This table has some 600,000 distinct CDR3 sequences, roughly 7.2% appearing once. The sample was also linked to a second study, of yellow fever vaccine responses in identical twins.

Material for sequencing was PBMCs. All receptors derive from a woman aged 18 to 35 in good health. Each CDR3 is given with its conserved first and last residue. Each record gives: V gene, J gene, D gene, CDR3 protein. A D gene is named only where the DNA matches it firmly.

V gene: TRBV12-3/TRBV12-4
J gene: TRBJ2-3
D gene: NA
CDR3 protein: CASSLGVAGGF

V gene: TRBV5-1
J gene: TRBJ2-3
D gene: NA
CDR3 protein: CASRTITGSDTQYF

V gene: TRBV7-2
J gene: TRBJ2-3
D gene: TRBD2
CDR3 protein: CASSFAGGGDTQYF

V gene: TRBV12-3/TRBV12-4
J gene: TRBJ1-2
D gene: NA
CDR3 protein: CASSPVLATGYTF

V gene: TRBV9
J gene: TRBJ2-1
D gene: TRBD2
CDR3 protein: CASSVRTSGYNEQFF

V gene: TRBV5-1
J gene: TRBJ2-3
D gene: NA
CDR3 protein: CASNFFPAEPLVSTDTQYF

V gene: TRBV3-1
J gene: TRBJ2-5
D gene: NA
CDR3 protein: CASSQDSGGTPGETQYF

V gene: TRBV6-1
J gene: TRBJ2-2
D gene: TRBD1
CDR3 protein: CASSGTGETGELFF

V gene: TRBV10-3
J gene: TRBJ2-7
D gene: NA
CDR3 protein: CAIMITGSSYEQYF

V gene: TRBV3-1
J gene: TRBJ2-5
D gene: NA
CDR3 protein: CASSQVSAGQETQYF

V gene: TRBV29-1
J gene: TRBJ1-2
D gene: NA
CDR3 protein: CSVAQEGGDGYTF

V gene: TRBV3-1
J gene: TRBJ2-5
D gene: NA
CDR3 protein: CASTQDWSEALQETQYF

V gene: TRBV12-3/TRBV12-4
J gene: TRBJ1-1
D gene: NA
CDR3 protein: CASSLAGRSSTEAFF

V gene: TRBV7-9
J gene: TRBJ2-1
D gene: NA
CDR3 protein: CASSFSPGTYNEQFF

V gene: TRBV7-9
J gene: TRBJ1-2
D gene: NA
CDR3 protein: CASSESGFVYGYTF

V gene: TRBV11-2
J gene: TRBJ2-1
D gene: TRBD1
CDR3 protein: CASSSRDRGLFGQFF

V gene: TRBV20-1
J gene: TRBJ1-6
D gene: NA
CDR3 protein: CSAREQNSPLHF

V gene: TRBV12-3/TRBV12-4
J gene: TRBJ2-2
D gene: TRBD1
CDR3 protein: CASRLGTGQNTGELFF

V gene: TRBV11-1
J gene: TRBJ2-5
D gene: NA
CDR3 protein: CASSLGSLVEETQYF

V gene: TRBV5-1
J gene: TRBJ2-5
D gene: NA
CDR3 protein: CASSLESYQETQYF

V gene: TRBV12-3/TRBV12-4
J gene: TRBJ2-3
D gene: NA
CDR3 protein: CAFSPDRGSIPTHTDTQYF

V gene: TRBV29-1
J gene: TRBJ1-2
D gene: NA
CDR3 protein: CSVQIGLIQRYGYTF

V gene: TRBV20-1
J gene: TRBJ2-3
D gene: NA
CDR3 protein: CSARWNTDTQYF

V gene: TRBV29-1
J gene: TRBJ2-5
D gene: NA
CDR3 protein: CSVEDRQGWGVETQYF

V gene: TRBV6-1
J gene: TRBJ1-5
D gene: NA
CDR3 protein: CASRPTGFSNQPQHF

V gene: TRBV20-1
J gene: TRBJ2-1
D gene: TRBD2
CDR3 protein: CSARLGGPGSYNEQFF

V gene: TRBV18
J gene: TRBJ1-1
D gene: TRBD1
CDR3 protein: CASSPTTGGRSEAFF